Listed here are 19 T cell receptor beta chains from one sample, sequenced in a study of shared clonotypes between healthy human individuals. Here immunoSEQ multiplex PCR was the method, and the copy in TCRdb shows in-frame clones only, minus some. The repertoire holds some 1,900,000 clones, with roughly 94% as singletons. Naive CD8 cells lacked CD45RO and underwent positive selection for CCR7, leaving out terminally differentiated effector memory CD45RA+ cells. The material sequenced was naive CD8+ T cells sorted from blood. The receptor set was obtained from a young man in good health.

This sequence joins TRBV28 and TRBJ2-5; 8 nucleotides align to TRBD1. Losses at the gene ends were 5 bases for V and 1 base for J; bases not matched to a gene: 9. The CDR3 extends over 16 amino acids. Germline-derived CDR1 and CDR2 are MDHEN and SYDVKM. The CDR3 DNA reads TGTGCCAGCAGTGCCTGGACAGGGCAGATCCAAGAGACCCAGTACTTC. Encoded protein: CASSAWTGQIQETQYF.

This clone appeared a few times. The genes are TRBV7-9 and TRBJ2-2; the D call may be TRBD1 or TRBD2 (5 bases each). Trimming removed 6 bases at V and 1 base at J, with 9 bases between. The CDR3 is 14 residues long. Germline CDR1 is SEHNR and CDR2 is FQNEAQ (reference sequence). Written as DNA, the CDR3 is TGTGCCAGCAGTGGGGACGGGAACACCGGGGAGCTGTTTTTT. The encoded protein is CASSGDGNTGELFF.

CDR3 sequence reads: CASSEEVIEQYF. The CDR3 DNA follows: TGTGCCAGCAGTGAGGAGGTTATAGAGCAGTATTTT. The J gene is TRBJ2-3, the V gene TRBV6-1; a weak D match, TRBD2 (5 bases). From germline, CDR1 is MNHNS and CDR2 SASEGT. The germline V and J ends were trimmed by 3 bases and 11 bases, with 12 bases remaining between them. This CDR3 region has 12 residues.

The rearrangement joins TRBV27 to TRBJ1-2; D is undetermined. Germline CDR1 MNHEY, CDR2 SMNVEV (reference sequence). Deletions cut 0 bases from V and 2 bases from J, with 10 bases between. The CDR3 extends over 15 amino acids. This CDR3 reads CASSLSLGGNYGYTF. The CDR3 coding sequence is TGTGCCAGCAGTTTATCCCTCGGCGGCAACTATGGCTACACCTTC.

The chain is built from TRBV29-1 and TRBJ2-1; 7 bases map to TRBD2. With V trimmed by 2 bases and J by 2 bases, 12 bases remained unmatched. The CDR3 loop spans 17 amino acids. CDR1 SQVTM and CDR2 ANQGSEA come from the germline V gene. Here the CDR3 DNA reads TGCAGCGTTGAACCAACCAAAGGACTAGTGCCCTACAATGAGCAGTTCTTC. It yields the protein CSVEPTKGLVPYNEQFF.

With regard to this clone: Other DNA sequences in this specimen translate into the identical CDR3. The chain combines TRBV5-6 with TRBJ2-3; 7 bases match TRBD2. J lost 0 bases, V lost 0 bases, and 4 bases had no gene match. The CDR3 totals 16 residues. From germline, CDR1 is SGHDT and CDR2 YYEEEE. CDR3 nucleotides: TGTGCCAGCAGCTTGGGAGCTAGCGGTAGCACAGATACGCAGTATTTT. Translating it yields CASSLGASGSTDTQYF. The variable domain in full, completed from reference TRBV5-6 and TRBJ2-3, reads DAGVTQSPTHLIKTRGQQVTLRCSPKSGHDTVSWYQQALGQGPQFIFQYYEEEERQRGNFPDRFSGHQFPNYSSELNVNALLLGDSALYLCASSLGASGSTDTQYFGPGTRLTVL.

This clone came up once. The genes are TRBV6-5 and TRBJ2-1, with 9 bases identical to TRBD2. Germline CDR1 MNHEY, CDR2 SVGAGI. V gave up 11 bases and J gave up 7 bases; unmatched junction bases: 15. This CDR3 comprises 15 residues. CDR3 coding DNA: TGTGCCTCCTCCCCGGCTAGCGGGATTAAAAATGAGCAGTTCTTC. Its translation: CASSPASGIKNEQFF.

In this sample, this clone turned up once. This rearrangement joins TRBV5-5 to TRBJ2-4; 8 nucleotides line up with TRBD2. CDR1 and CDR2 from the germline V gene are SGHKS and YYEKEE (reference sequence). CDR3 length equals 16 residues. Losses at the gene ends were 4 bases for V and 5 bases for J; bases not matched to a gene: 11. For the CDR3, the DNA is TGTGCCAGCAGCGAGACCCTTGGCGGGGGGCAAAACATTCAGTACTTC. Protein product: CASSETLGGGQNIQYF.

The V gene is TRBV5-5, the J gene TRBJ2-3, with 7 bases aligning to TRBD2. This CDR3 is built from 15 residues. Trimming cost V 0 bases and J 3 bases; bases outside gene matches: 4. Germline CDR1 and CDR2: SGHKS and YYEKEE (reference sequence). DNA for the CDR3: TGTGCCAGCAGCTTGGGGCTAGCGGCGACAGATACGCAGTATTTT. It specifies CASSLGLAATDTQYF. The whole variable domain, filled in from reference TRBV5-5 and TRBJ2-3, reads DAGVTQSPTHLIKTRGQQVTLRCSPISGHKSVSWYQQVLGQGPQFIFQYYEKEERGRGNFPDRFSARQFPNYSSELNVNALLLGDSALYLCASSLGLAATDTQYFGPGTRLTVL.

The chain recombines TRBV4-1 with TRBJ1-3, with a weak D call TRBD1 (6 bases). Per germline, CDR1 MGHRA and CDR2 YSYEKL. The CDR3 has 15 amino acids. With 3 bases removed from V and 0 bases from J, the gap between germline ends came to 9 bases. Here the CDR3 reads CASSQTDSSGNTIYF. In nucleotides, the CDR3 is TGCGCCAGCAGCCAGACGGACAGCTCTGGAAACACCATATATTTT.

J is TRBJ2-3 and V is TRBV11-2; D unresolved. Looked up from germline, CDR1 is SGHAT and CDR2 is FQNNGV. The CDR3 contains 15 residues. The V gene lost 4 bases and the J gene lost 2 bases, with 13 bases spanning the gap. The CDR3 bases are TGTGCCAGCAGCTCGCACTTAGCCCTCACAGATACGCAGTATTTT. This translates into CASSSHLALTDTQYF.

The genes are TRBV5-5 and TRBJ2-7; 7 bases agree with TRBD2. The length of the CDR3 is 14 residues. Per germline, CDR1 SGHKS and CDR2 YYEKEE (reference sequence). V lost 2 bases and J lost 2; bases outside the gene matches: 4. The CDR3: CASSFGGVTYEQYF. CDR3 sequence (DNA): TGTGCCAGCAGCTTTGGGGGGGTAACCTACGAGCAGTACTTC. The full variable domain, its missing parts supplied by reference TRBV5-5 and TRBJ2-7, is DAGVTQSPTHLIKTRGQQVTLRCSPISGHKSVSWYQQVLGQGPQFIFQYYEKEERGRGNFPDRFSARQFPNYSSELNVNALLLGDSALYLCASSFGGVTYEQYFGPGTRLTVT.

This clone was recorded only once. Other nucleotide sequences from this sample produce the same CDR3. The chain has TRBV4-1 and TRBJ2-7; 7 bases map to TRBD2. The CDR3 spans 15 residues. V shed 0 bases and J 2 bases; nucleotides not matched to a gene: 4. The germline V gene has CDR1 MGHRA and CDR2 YSYEKL. CDR3 loop: CASSQDPSGAYEQYF. The DNA of the CDR3 is TGCGCCAGCAGCCAAGACCCTAGCGGAGCCTACGAGCAGTACTTC.

This chain connects TRBV4-1 to TRBJ2-7, with 9 bases aligning to TRBD2. The germline V gene has CDR1 MGHRA and CDR2 YSYEKL. Germline trimming cut 7 bases from V and 6 bases from J; bases unmatched to any gene: 10. The CDR3 runs to 14 residues. CDR3 protein: CASKEGSGSGEQYF. The CDR3 region has the DNA TGCGCCAGCAAGGAAGGTAGCGGGAGCGGCGAGCAGTACTTC.

Points on this clone: Other nucleotide sequences in the sample specify the same CDR3. CDR3 coding DNA: TGTGCCTGGAGTGTAACAGGGGCGGAAGCTTTCTTT. Amino acid sequence: CAWSVTGAEAFF. The rearrangement joins TRBV30 to TRBJ1-1, with 7 positions matching TRBD1. V trimming: 0 bases; J trimming: 8 bases; junction bases outside the gene matches: 3. This CDR3 comprises 12 residues. Looked up from germline, CDR1 is GTSNPN and CDR2 is SVGIG (reference sequence).

The V call is TRBV27, the J call TRBJ2-7, with 7 bases identical to TRBD1. This CDR3 has 16 amino acids. Trimming cost V 5 bases and J 2 bases; bases outside gene matches: 12. Germline-derived CDR1 and CDR2 are MNHEY and SMNVEV (reference sequence). The DNA of the CDR3 is TGTGCCAGCAGTCCGCCCCCGGGACAGTGGACCTACGAGCAGTACTTC. Protein: CASSPPPGQWTYEQYF.

This chain uses TRBV13 with TRBJ2-7; tentative D call: TRBD2 (6 bases). This CDR3 comprises 17 residues. V was cut by 4 bases and J by 0 bases, with 19 bases left in between. Germline lookup yields CDR1 PRHDT and CDR2 FYEKMQ (reference sequence). CDR3 sequence reads: CASSSTRESESSYEQYF. The CDR3 coding sequence is TGTGCCAGCAGCTCTACCCGGGAGTCCGAGAGCTCCTACGAGCAGTACTTC.

This clone is a singleton in its sample. The chain combines TRBV5-6 with TRBJ2-1; a possible D gene is TRBD2 (5 bases). This CDR3 has 15 amino acids. CDR1 and CDR2 (germline): SGHDT, YYEEEE. Trimming shortened V by 3 bases and J by 6 bases, and 16 bases separated the two germline ends. CDR3 DNA sequence: TGTGCCAGCAGCTCGGACTTAACTGAGACCAATGAGCAGTTCTTC. Its protein is CASSSDLTETNEQFF.

This CDR3 reads CASSQDVEREETQYF. The CDR3, as DNA: TGCGCCAGCAGCCAAGATGTGGAGCGGGAAGAGACCCAGTACTTC. V gene TRBV4-3 combines with J gene TRBJ2-5; a weak D match, TRBD2 (6 bases). The CDR3 has 15 residues. Germline-derived CDR1 and CDR2 are LGHNA and YSLEER. V was pared by 0 bases and J by 3 bases, with 11 bases between.